The rows below give T cell receptor beta chains drawn from one sample of a study of blood T cells in healthy people across ages. TCRdb redid the calling of the 5' RACE reads with MiXCR, one entry per CDR3 protein. The sample contains fewer than 700,000 distinct CDR3 sequences, less than 45% of which appear only once. Sequenced material: blood. The source of these receptors is a man older than 75 in good health. The CDR3 runs from the conserved cysteine through the conserved F or W. The D gene is left open where the match is weak. Not all rows give a size; the values are once, few, many and, for expanded clones, a class.

TGTGCCTCGACCGGGGGCAGGGGAAGTCGTTCCTACGAGCAGTACTTC | CASTGGRGSRSYEQYF | few | TRBJ2-7 | 16 | - | TRBV30
TGCAGTGCTAGAGATAGGAGGGGGCGGTTGAACACAGATACGCAGTATTTT | CSARDRRGRLNTDTQYF | few | TRBJ2-3 | 17 | - | TRBV20-1
TGCAGTGCTAGAGTAGATACGGCAGATACGCAGTATTTT | CSARVDTADTQYF | - | TRBJ2-3 | 13 | - | TRBV20-1
TGTGCCAGCAGCGTACAACAGAACACCGGGGAGCTGTTTTTT | CASSVQQNTGELFF | - | TRBJ2-2 | 14 | - | TRBV7-2
TGTGCCAGTCTCTCCCTAGGGACAGCAAAAGACTCTGGAAACACCATATATTTT | CASLSLGTAKDSGNTIYF | - | TRBJ1-3 | 18 | TRBD1 | TRBV12-3/TRBV12-4
TGCAGTGCTAGAGGACCGAGCAACAATGAGCAGTACTTC | CSARGPSNNEQYF | - | TRBJ2-5 | 13 | - | TRBV20-1
TGTGCCAGCTCCGACAGAGAAAATTCACCCCTCCACTTT | CASSDRENSPLHF | - | TRBJ1-6 | 13 | - | TRBV18
TGTGCCAGCAGTTACTCGATACAGACCCCTGGGGAGCAGTACTTC | CASSYSIQTPGEQYF | - | TRBJ2-7 | 15 | - | TRBV6-5
TGTGCCAGCAGTCCTCGGGCAGGCGGGAGTGAGCAGTTCTTC | CASSPRAGGSEQFF | few | TRBJ2-1 | 14 | TRBD2 | TRBV12-3/TRBV12-4
TGTGCCAGCGGGGTAGCTAGCACAGATACGCAGTATTTT | CASGVASTDTQYF | - | TRBJ2-3 | 13 | - | TRBV28
TGTGCCAGCAGTTTAGTTACCGGGACAGGGTTCTACGAGCAGTACTTC | CASSLVTGTGFYEQYF | - | TRBJ2-7 | 16 | TRBD1 | TRBV27
TGTGCCAGCAGCTTAGCGCGGGAGCGCTACAATGAGCAGTACTTC | CASSLARERYNEQYF | once | TRBJ2-7 | 15 | TRBD2 | TRBV7-2
TGTGCCAGCAGCCACCGTTGGGTAGGGAGCTCCTACGAGCAGTACTTC | CASSHRWVGSSYEQYF | - | TRBJ2-7 | 16 | - | TRBV3-1
TGTGCCAGCAGCTTATCCAAGACTAGCGGAAACACAGATACGCAGTATTTT | CASSLSKTSGNTDTQYF | - | TRBJ2-3 | 17 | TRBD2 | TRBV7-2
TGCAGTGCTAGAGAGCCCGGACAGGGGGACCGGCCCCAGCATTTT | CSAREPGQGDRPQHF | - | TRBJ1-5 | 15 | TRBD1 | TRBV20-1
TGTGCCAGCAGTCACTCAGGGCAGGGGGGACTAGCGGGCGGTCGGGAGACCCAGTACTTC | CASSHSGQGGLAGGRETQYF | - | TRBJ2-5 | 20 | TRBD2 | TRBV6-5
TGTGCCAGCAGCCCGGGCGGGGCGCAGGGGGGGGATACGCAGTATTTT | CASSPGGAQGGDTQYF | - | TRBJ2-3 | 16 | - | TRBV7-9
TGTGCTAGTGGTTTCCACACAGGTAACCTTTTTCCCTACGAGCAGTACTTC | CASGFHTGNLFPYEQYF | - | TRBJ2-7 | 17 | - | TRBV12-5
TGTGCCAGCAGCGTAGAGCAGGGGGGGACCCAGTACTTC | CASSVEQGGTQYF | - | TRBJ2-5 | 13 | - | TRBV7-2
TGTGCCAGCAGCCCGATAAGTGGGAGTCTCCACGAGCAGTACTTC | CASSPISGSLHEQYF | few | TRBJ2-7 | 15 | - | TRBV14
TGTGCCAGCAGCTCTGGGAGTAGGAGCTACAATGAGCAGTTCTTC | CASSSGSRSYNEQFF | - | TRBJ2-1 | 15 | - | TRBV12-3/TRBV12-4
TGTGCCAGCGCCAAGCGAGCGGGGAGCACAGATACGCAGTATTTT | CASAKRAGSTDTQYF | - | TRBJ2-3 | 15 | TRBD2 | TRBV5-6
TGTGCCCGATCCCGGGACAGGGCAGCGCTCAATGAGCAGTACTTC | CARSRDRAALNEQYF | - | TRBJ2-5 | 15 | TRBD1 | TRBV2
TGTGCCAGCAGTTCATCTACAGGGGGCGGAAGGAATCAGCCCCAGCATTTT | CASSSSTGGGRNQPQHF | - | TRBJ1-5 | 17 | TRBD1 | TRBV6-2/TRBV6-3
TGTGCCAGCAGTTATCTAAGAACCTCCTACGAGCAGTACTTC | CASSYLRTSYEQYF | few | TRBJ2-7 | 14 | - | TRBV6-2/TRBV6-3
TGTGCCAGCAGCCGAACGCCGGGCCTCTCTGGAAACACCATATATTTT | CASSRTPGLSGNTIYF | - | TRBJ1-3 | 16 | - | TRBV4-2
TGTGCCAGCACCGGACAGGGGGTTGTTGGAGATACGCAGTATTTT | CASTGQGVVGDTQYF | - | TRBJ2-3 | 15 | TRBD1 | TRBV28
TGCAGTGCGACGCGGACAGGACGGAATGAAAAACTGTTTTTT | CSATRTGRNEKLFF | - | TRBJ1-4 | 14 | TRBD1 | TRBV20-1
TGTACCAGCGGCTTGGGAAGTGACAATGAGCAGTTCTTC | CTSGLGSDNEQFF | - | TRBJ2-1 | 13 | - | TRBV5-5
TGTGCCAGCAGCCGAGATATAGGGGGACGAATTCAGCCCCAGCATTTT | CASSRDIGGRIQPQHF | - | TRBJ1-5 | 16 | - | TRBV4-2
TGCGCCAGCAGCCCCGACTATACCACAGATACGCAGTATTTT | CASSPDYTTDTQYF | few | TRBJ2-3 | 14 | - | TRBV5-1
TGCAGCGTTAGACTGCACAATGAGCAGTACTTC | CSVRLHNEQYF | many | TRBJ2-7 | 11 | - | TRBV29-1
TGTGCCAGCAGCCCTTTGGTGACTGAAGCTTTCTTT | CASSPLVTEAFF | - | TRBJ1-1 | 12 | - | TRBV7-3
TGCGCCAGCAGCATCTTGGACAGGGACCGTGGCTACACCTTC | CASSILDRDRGYTF | - | TRBJ1-2 | 14 | TRBD1 | TRBV5-1
TGTGCCAGCAGTGGGCGTTCCGGGATAGGGATCACCGGGGAGCTGTTTTTT | CASSGRSGIGITGELFF | - | TRBJ2-2 | 17 | - | TRBV6-2/TRBV6-3
TGTGCCAGCAGCTCTCCCGAGACAGGGAACACTGAAGCTTTCTTT | CASSSPETGNTEAFF | - | TRBJ1-1 | 15 | - | TRBV11-1
TGTGCCAGCAGCGTAGGTGACAGGGTTGTCGGAGGCTACACCTTC | CASSVGDRVVGGYTF | - | TRBJ1-2 | 15 | TRBD1 | TRBV9
TGTGCCAGCAGCTTAAGACAAATGAGCTCCTACAATGAGCAGTTCTTC | CASSLRQMSSYNEQFF | - | TRBJ2-1 | 16 | - | TRBV7-9
TGTGCCAGCATTTTAATAGGGGGCGATGAGCAGTTCTTC | CASILIGGDEQFF | - | TRBJ2-1 | 13 | TRBD1 | TRBV12-3/TRBV12-4
TGCAGTGCTAACGGACGGGGGGCCGGCTATGGCTACACCTTC | CSANGRGAGYGYTF | - | TRBJ1-2 | 14 | - | TRBV20-1
TGTGCCAGCAGCCCTAGATGGGACAGGGGCAATGGGCAGTTCTTC | CASSPRWDRGNGQFF | once | TRBJ2-1 | 15 | TRBD1 | TRBV7-2
TGTGCCAGCAGCGTAAAGGACGGAGACCCAAACAAACTGTCTTTT | CASSVKDGDPNKLSF | - | TRBJ1-4 | 15 | - | TRBV9
TGTGCCACCAGGGGGACTAGCGGGAGTCAGGAGTACTTC | CATRGTSGSQEYF | - | TRBJ2-5 | 13 | TRBD2 | TRBV25-1
TGCAGTGCTAGCACAGGGGCGGGTGAGCAGTACTTC | CSASTGAGEQYF | - | TRBJ2-5 | 12 | TRBD1 | TRBV20-1
TGTGCCAGCACAAACGGGGGGGTACAATACAATGAGCAGTTCTTC | CASTNGGVQYNEQFF | - | TRBJ2-1 | 15 | TRBD2 | TRBV25-1
TGTGCCAGCAGCGTAGCCAGCGGCTCCTCCACAGATACGCAGTATTTT | CASSVASGSSTDTQYF | few | TRBJ2-3 | 16 | - | TRBV9
TGTGCCAGCAGCCGGACAGGCCGTAACTATGGCTACACCTTC | CASSRTGRNYGYTF | - | TRBJ1-2 | 14 | TRBD1 | TRBV11-2
TGCGCCAGCAGCCAAGATGAAAGGGGCTGGTCCTACAATGAGCAGTTCTTC | CASSQDERGWSYNEQFF | - | TRBJ2-1 | 17 | - | TRBV4-3
TGCAGCGTTGAAGATGACGAGGATCCCCCCTATGGCTACACCTTC | CSVEDDEDPPYGYTF | many | TRBJ1-2 | 15 | - | TRBV29-1
TGTGCCAGCAGCCCGTTTATCCAGGGGTGGGTCTCCTACGAGCAGTACTTC | CASSPFIQGWVSYEQYF | - | TRBJ2-7 | 17 | - | TRBV28
TGTGCCAGCAGTCGGCCTAGCGGGAGGTCCCACGAGCAGTACTTC | CASSRPSGRSHEQYF | - | TRBJ2-7 | 15 | TRBD2 | TRBV6-5
TGCAGTGCTAGAGAAGATAGCAGGGCTCATGAGCAGTACTTC | CSAREDSRAHEQYF | - | TRBJ2-5 | 14 | - | TRBV20-1
TGCAGTGCTCCTGGGGACAGGGGAGCTGAAACTTTCTTT | CSAPGDRGAETFF | - | TRBJ1-1 | 13 | TRBD1 | TRBV20-1
TGTGCCAGCAGCATAACGGGACAGAAGACCTACGAGCAGTACTTC | CASSITGQKTYEQYF | - | TRBJ2-7 | 15 | TRBD1 | TRBV7-2